A few counts support the clone carrying this TCR beta chain. The data were taken from a study of beta chain features in type 1 diabetes. CDR1 is MDHEN and CDR2 is SYDVKM in the germline V gene. The ends were cut back, 5 bases at V and 3 bases at J, with 13 bases in the middle. The CDR3 extends over 14 amino acids. Sequencing targeted expressed TCRB transcripts, as all isolated RNA had been reverse transcribed. TCRdb's table, derived via immunoSEQ multiplex PCR, lists solely in-frame clones and lacks some. The sample records approximately 400,000 clones, over 12% being singletons. The receptor's source is a woman in her late teens or twenties in good health. This chain joins TRBV28 and TRBJ1-1; D unresolved. Sequencing was performed on naive CD4+ T cells from blood. The CDR3 region has the DNA TGTGCCAGCAGTATCGTGGGTCGGGACACTGAAGCTTTCTTT. Its translation is CASSIVGRDTEAFF.